These T cell receptor beta chains were read from a single sample in a study of CD8 T cells in ankylosing spondylitis. Via MiXCR, TCRdb re-called the 5' RACE reads, giving one row per CDR3 protein. Of about 220,000 distinct CDR3 sequences in the sample, 6% to 8.5% were seen once. Sequencing input: blood, either unsorted or a sorted T cell fraction (not recorded which). The origin of the receptors is a male donor with ankylosing spondylitis. CDR3s include the opening cysteine and the closing phenylalanine or tryptophan. D genes are given only for firm matches. Clone size, where shown, is once, few, many, or a class for clones that have expanded.

TRBD2	TRBJ2-3	many	TRBV6-1	17	TGTGCCAGCGACCAGGGGGTGGCTAGCGGGGGCCCAGATACGCAGTATTTT	CASDQGVASGGPDTQYF
.	TRBJ2-1	many	TRBV14	15	TGTGCCAGCAGCCAACTCGCCGGCCTCTACAATGAGCAGTTCTTC	CASSQLAGLYNEQFF
TRBD1	TRBJ2-7	many	TRBV4-1	17	TGCGCCAGCAGCCAAGACGGTGGACAGGGAATAACCTACGAGCAGTACTTC	CASSQDGGQGITYEQYF
.	TRBJ2-5	few	TRBV12-2	18	TGTGCAAGTCGCTTAGCGGAGAGACAGGGTCGACCACTTGGGACCCAGTACTTC	CASRLAERQGRPLGTQYF
.	TRBJ2-7	many	TRBV9	14	TGTGCCAGCAGCGTTGGACAGACAACCTACGAGCAGTACTTC	CASSVGQTTYEQYF
.	TRBJ1-1	many	TRBV20-1	14	TGCAGTGCTAGAGATGACAGCTTTTACACTGAAGCTTTCTTT	CSARDDSFYTEAFF
TRBD2	TRBJ2-1	many	TRBV7-3	15	TGTGCCAGCAGCATTAGCGGGGGGGCGTACAATGAGCAGTTCTTC	CASSISGGAYNEQFF
.	TRBJ2-2	many	TRBV6-1	19	TGTGCCAGCAGTACGCGGACAATATCGCTCAAAGAGAACACCGGGGAGCTGTTTTTT	CASSTRTISLKENTGELFF
TRBD2	TRBJ2-1	.	TRBV5-1	15	TGCGCCAGCAGCTTAGGCGGGAGGGCCGGGGATGAGCAGTTCTTC	CASSLGGRAGDEQFF
TRBD2	TRBJ2-7	many	TRBV20-1	13	TGCAGTGCTAGAGTAGCGGGAGGGAACGAGCAGTACTTC	CSARVAGGNEQYF
.	TRBJ1-4	many	TRBV7-6	15	TGTGCCAGCAGCCCAGCCCCCGTGCAGAATGAAAAACTGTTTTTT	CASSPAPVQNEKLFF
TRBD2	TRBJ2-4	many	TRBV20-1	13	TGCAGTGCTAGCGGGGGGGGGAAGAGCATTCAGTACTTC	CSASGGGKSIQYF
.	TRBJ2-7	few	TRBV6-5	11	TGTGCCAGCAGTCCAGGGGCCGAGCAGTACTTC	CASSPGAEQYF
.	TRBJ2-1	.	TRBV10-1	13	TGCGCCAGCAGTGAGTTGAGAACAGGTGAGCAGTTCTTC	CASSELRTGEQFF
TRBD1	TRBJ2-2	few	TRBV4-3	16	TGCGCCAGCAGCCAAGATGGGACAGGGATAAGCCGGGAGCTGTTTTTT	CASSQDGTGISRELFF
TRBD2	TRBJ2-2	many	TRBV7-2	16	TGTGCCAGCAGCTTATATAAGCGGGGGAGGACCGGGGAGCTGTTTTTT	CASSLYKRGRTGELFF
.	TRBJ1-1	many	TRBV10-2	13	TGCGCCAGCAGTGAGTCCCCAGACACTGAAGCTTTCTTT	CASSESPDTEAFF
TRBD1	TRBJ1-2	.	TRBV5-1	14	TGCGCCAGCAGCGAGACAGGGACTTCGCCAGGCTACACCTTC	CASSETGTSPGYTF
.	TRBJ2-5	many	TRBV7-9	12	TGTGCCAGCAGCTTAGGATTGGAGACCCAGTACTTC	CASSLGLETQYF
.	TRBJ1-5	.	TRBV7-2	14	TGTGCCAGCAGCTTACCGACTAGCAATCAGCCCCAGCATTTT	CASSLPTSNQPQHF
TRBD2	TRBJ2-3	many	TRBV7-2	16	TGTGCCAGCAGCTCTCCCACGGGAGGAGGCACAGATACGCAGTATTTT	CASSSPTGGGTDTQYF
TRBD2	TRBJ2-3	many	TRBV27	15	TGTGCCAGCAGTCGGAAGGGGAGGGAAAGAGATACGCAGTATTTT	CASSRKGRERDTQYF